The rows below give T cell receptor beta chains drawn from one sample of a study of CD8 T cells in ankylosing spondylitis. TCRdb re-called the 5' RACE reads through MiXCR, storing one row per CDR3 protein. The sample includes 110,000 to 150,000 distinct CDR3 sequences, more than 7% of them seen just once. Material for sequencing was synovial fluid, either unsorted or a sorted T cell fraction (not recorded which). All receptors derive from a male donor with ankylosing spondylitis. The CDR3 runs from the conserved cysteine through the conserved F or W. D genes are given only for firm matches. Expanded clones get a size class; other rows say once, few or many, or leave the size out.

j_call,cdr3_length,d_call,v_call,clone_size,cdr3_aa,cdr3_nt
TRBJ2-5,13,.,TRBV20-1,many,CSATPRGVETQYF,TGCAGTGCTACCCCACGCGGGGTTGAGACCCAGTACTTC
TRBJ2-7,14,.,TRBV7-9,many,CASSQAAPEHEQYF,TGTGCCAGCAGCCAAGCGGCCCCGGAGCACGAGCAGTACTTC
TRBJ1-1,15,.,TRBV11-2,.,CASSLAGGRNTEAFF,TGTGCCAGCAGCTTAGCCGGAGGGCGGAACACTGAAGCTTTCTTT
TRBJ2-5,14,TRBD1,TRBV24-1,few,CATSDRDRQETQYF,TGTGCCACCAGTGACAGGGACAGGCAAGAGACCCAGTACTTC
TRBJ2-1,17,TRBD2,TRBV11-2,few,CASSPVQGGGTYNEQFF,TGTGCCAGCAGCCCCGTTCAAGGCGGGGGGACCTACAATGAGCAGTTCTTC
TRBJ2-7,14,TRBD1,TRBV6-2/TRBV6-3,many,CASSYGDRPYEQYF,TGTGCCAGCAGTTACGGGGACAGACCCTACGAGCAGTACTTC
TRBJ2-3,17,.,TRBV29-1,.,CSTLSRGSPFFTDTQYF,TGCAGTACCCTCTCGAGGGGGTCCCCTTTCTTCACAGATACGCAGTATTTT
TRBJ2-3,16,TRBD1,TRBV4-1,many,CASSLREGQGSDTQYF,TGCGCCAGCAGCCTCCGTGAGGGACAGGGCTCAGATACGCAGTATTTT
TRBJ1-1,14,.,TRBV5-1,.,CASSLADMNTEAFF,TGCGCCAGCAGCTTGGCGGACATGAACACTGAAGCTTTCTTT
TRBJ2-5,13,.,TRBV27,many,CASGRTDQETQYF,TGTGCCAGCGGAAGGACAGACCAAGAGACCCAGTACTTC
TRBJ2-7,13,.,TRBV18,few,CASSLGRVNEQYF,TGTGCCAGCTCACTGGGCAGGGTAAACGAGCAGTACTTC
TRBJ2-7,11,.,TRBV3-1,.,CASSRSTEQYF,TGTGCCAGCAGCCGGTCGACCGAGCAGTACTTC
TRBJ2-7,13,.,TRBV4-3,few,CASSQEMEREQYF,TGCGCCAGCAGCCAAGAGATGGAGCGTGAGCAGTACTTC
TRBJ2-2,13,.,TRBV11-3,many,CASSFDGTGELFF,TGTGCCAGCAGCTTTGATGGGACCGGGGAGCTGTTTTTT
TRBJ1-2,13,TRBD1,TRBV28,.,CASTYDRGYGYTF,TGTGCCAGCACCTATGACAGGGGCTATGGCTACACCTTC
TRBJ2-1,17,TRBD2,TRBV6-2/TRBV6-3,.,CASSYYHGSGTYNEQFF,TGTGCCAGCAGTTACTACCACGGTAGCGGGACCTACAATGAGCAGTTCTTC
TRBJ2-3,15,TRBD2,TRBV15,many,CATSPRTRGTDTQYF,TGTGCCACCAGCCCCCGGACTAGGGGCACAGATACGCAGTATTTT
TRBJ2-3,14,TRBD2,TRBV5-1,many,CASSSGTRTDTQYF,TGCGCCAGCAGCAGCGGGACCCGGACAGATACGCAGTATTTT
TRBJ1-2,12,.,TRBV27,many,CASSFRGQGYTF,TGTGCCAGCAGTTTTAGGGGTCAGGGCTACACCTTC
TRBJ2-1,16,TRBD2,TRBV15,few,CATSRASGGPYNEQFF,TGTGCCACCAGCAGGGCAAGCGGGGGTCCCTACAATGAGCAGTTCTTC
TRBJ2-7,15,TRBD1,TRBV7-2,many,CASSPDRDTPYEQYF,TGTGCCAGCAGCCCGGACAGGGACACCCCCTACGAGCAGTACTTC
TRBJ1-2,14,.,TRBV15,.,CATSRDLISYGYTF,TGTGCCACCAGCAGAGATCTAATTAGCTATGGCTACACCTTC
TRBJ2-3,15,.,TRBV4-1,.,CASSQDEGSADTQYF,TGCGCCAGCAGCCAAGATGAAGGGTCGGCAGATACGCAGTATTTT
TRBJ2-3,13,.,TRBV19,many,CASRLQGTDTQYF,TGTGCCAGTAGATTACAGGGAACAGATACGCAGTATTTT